This T cell receptor beta chain was sequenced in a study of human CD8 memory T cell subsets. General study findings and limits: The study sequenced T cell receptor beta chains alone. Both stem-like memory T cells and precursor exhausted T cells showed comparably high diversity, which set them apart from effector memory cells.

Concerning this clonotype: Its antigen is currently unknown.

Looked up from germline, CDR1 is SQVTM and CDR2 is ANQGSEA. The CDR3 totals 16 residues. Generation of TCR beta libraries used UMI-labeled 5' RACE. No DNA is given; TCRdb re-called the 5' RACE reads and lists each CDR3 protein once. Its clone listing holds roughly 10,000 distinct CDR3 sequences. Sequencing was done on a sample of CD8+ T cells from PBMCs. V is TRBV29-1 and J is TRBJ2-5; TCRdb lists TRBD1, though no DNA is available to test this call. The receptor was isolated from a human donor in good health. The CDR3 protein is CSVEDPGTAGQETQYF.